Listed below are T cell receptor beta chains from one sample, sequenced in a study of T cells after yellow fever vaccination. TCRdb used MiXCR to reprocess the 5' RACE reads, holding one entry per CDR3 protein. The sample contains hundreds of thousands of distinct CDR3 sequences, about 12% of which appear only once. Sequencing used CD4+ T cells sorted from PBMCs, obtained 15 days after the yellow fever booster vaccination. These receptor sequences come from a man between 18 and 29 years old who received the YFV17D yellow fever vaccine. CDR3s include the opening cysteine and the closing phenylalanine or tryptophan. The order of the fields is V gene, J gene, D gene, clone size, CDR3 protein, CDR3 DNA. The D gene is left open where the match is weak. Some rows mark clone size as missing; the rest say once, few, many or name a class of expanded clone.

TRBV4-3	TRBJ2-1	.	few	CASSQGLGSYNEQFF	TGCGCCAGCAGCCAGGGACTGGGATCCTACAATGAGCAGTTCTTC
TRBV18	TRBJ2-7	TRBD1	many	CASSPDRVGHEQYF	TGTGCCAGCTCACCTGACAGGGTAGGCCACGAGCAGTACTTC
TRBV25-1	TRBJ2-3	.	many	CASTTEADTQYF	TGTGCCAGCACCACCGAGGCGGATACGCAGTATTTT
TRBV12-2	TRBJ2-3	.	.	CASRFRRGLVPEKNTDTQYF	TGTGCAAGTCGCTTTAGAAGGGGACTAGTGCCAGAAAAAAACACAGATACGCAGTATTTT
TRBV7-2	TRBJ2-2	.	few	CASSLQQLTNTGELFF	TGTGCCAGCAGCTTACAACAGCTTACGAACACCGGGGAGCTGTTTTTT
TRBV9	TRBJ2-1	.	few	CASSKDSDNEQFF	TGTGCCAGCAGCAAGGACTCAGACAATGAGCAGTTCTTC
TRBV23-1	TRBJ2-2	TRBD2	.	CASSQRSKLAGGVDTGELFF	TGCGCCAGCAGTCAAAGATCGAAACTAGCGGGGGGCGTCGACACCGGGGAGCTGTTTTTT
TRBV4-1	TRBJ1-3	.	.	CASSQESGPSGNTIYF	TGCGCCAGCAGCCAAGAATCAGGGCCCTCTGGAAACACCATATATTTT
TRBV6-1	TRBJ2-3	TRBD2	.	CASSAGGWVTDTQYF	TGTGCCAGCAGCGCCGGGGGGTGGGTCACAGATACGCAGTATTTT
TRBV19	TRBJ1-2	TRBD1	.	CASRGTVDGGYTF	TGTGCCAGTAGGGGGACAGTCGACGGGGGCTACACCTTC
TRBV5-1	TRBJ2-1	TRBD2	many	CASSPSAGGATYNEQFF	TGCGCCAGCAGCCCGTCGGCCGGGGGGGCCACCTACAATGAGCAGTTCTTC
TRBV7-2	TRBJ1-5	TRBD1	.	CASSYQQGSNQPQHF	TGTGCCAGCAGCTATCAACAGGGGAGCAATCAGCCCCAGCATTTT
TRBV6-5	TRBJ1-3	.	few	CASSYSVGPSGNTIYF	TGTGCCAGCAGTTACTCGGTGGGCCCTTCTGGAAACACCATATATTTT
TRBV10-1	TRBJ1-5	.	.	CASSESPDELFSQPQHF	TGCGCCAGCAGTGAGTCTCCAGACGAGTTGTTCAGTCAGCCCCAGCATTTT
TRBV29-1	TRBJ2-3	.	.	CSVAGGYSSQYF	TGCAGCGTTGCGGGCGGGTATAGCTCGCAGTATTTT
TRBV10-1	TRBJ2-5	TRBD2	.	CASSEGKRGGRETQYF	TGCGCCAGCAGTGAAGGGAAGCGGGGGGGCCGAGAGACCCAGTACTTC
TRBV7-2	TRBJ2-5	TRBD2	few	CASSTGLAGGLYQETQYF	TGTGCCAGCAGCACAGGACTAGCGGGGGGCTTGTACCAAGAGACCCAGTACTTC
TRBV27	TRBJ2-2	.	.	CASSNSGTAAGELFF	TGTGCCAGCAGTAACTCCGGGACGGCCGCCGGGGAGCTGTTTTTT
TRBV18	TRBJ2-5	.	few	CASSPGHVQETQYF	TGTGCCAGCTCACCGGGACACGTACAAGAGACCCAGTACTTC
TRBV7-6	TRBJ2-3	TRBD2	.	CASSSGTGGDTQYF	TGTGCCAGCAGCTCGGGGACGGGGGGAGATACGCAGTATTTT
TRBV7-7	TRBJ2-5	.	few	CASSLAGPETQYF	TGTGCCAGCAGCTTAGCAGGGCCTGAGACCCAGTACTTC
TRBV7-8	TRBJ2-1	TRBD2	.	CASSTSGGHYNEQFF	TGTGCCAGCAGCACTAGCGGGGGCCACTACAATGAGCAGTTCTTC
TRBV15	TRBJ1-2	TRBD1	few	CATQEPGQGKNYGYTF	TGTGCCACCCAAGAGCCCGGACAGGGGAAAAACTATGGCTACACCTTC
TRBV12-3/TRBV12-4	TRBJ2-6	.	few	CASSFRGITGANVLTF	TGTGCCAGCAGTTTTCGGGGTATTACTGGGGCCAACGTCCTGACTTTC
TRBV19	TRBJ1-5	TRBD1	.	CASSRTPQGASNQPQHF	TGTGCCAGTAGCCGAACCCCACAGGGGGCAAGCAATCAGCCCCAGCATTTT
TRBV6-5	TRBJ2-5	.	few	CASSSHHREGETQYF	TGTGCCAGCAGTTCTCACCACAGGGAGGGTGAGACCCAGTACTTC
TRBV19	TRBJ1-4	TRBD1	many	CASSGTGAATNEKLFF	TGTGCCAGTAGTGGGACAGGAGCCGCGACTAATGAAAAACTGTTTTTT
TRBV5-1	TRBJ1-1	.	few	CASSFAGYTEAFF	TGCGCCAGCAGCTTCGCGGGTTACACTGAAGCTTTCTTT
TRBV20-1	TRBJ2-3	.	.	CSARDNLATDTQYF	TGCAGTGCTAGAGATAACCTAGCCACAGATACGCAGTATTTT
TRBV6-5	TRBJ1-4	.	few	CASSYSAGQNEKLFF	TGTGCCAGCAGTTACTCGGCGGGTCAGAATGAAAAACTGTTTTTT
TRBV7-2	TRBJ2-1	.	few	CASSLMSGADYNEQFF	TGTGCCAGCAGCTTAATGTCGGGGGCCGACTACAATGAGCAGTTCTTC
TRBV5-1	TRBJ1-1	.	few	CASSSDPGPTQALEASF	TGCGCCAGCAGCTCGGACCCGGGACCGACTCAAGCGCTCGAAGCTTCCTTT
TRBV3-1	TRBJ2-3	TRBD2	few	CASSPGLAGVADTQYF	TGTGCCAGCAGCCCCGGGCTAGCGGGGGTAGCAGATACGCAGTATTTT